The sequence of this T cell receptor beta chain was determined in a study of cytomegalovirus exposure and HLA in healthy donors. Study-level background: Researchers previously reported finding roughly 120 million unique TCR beta sequences from about 200 million T cells.

Vbeta (60) and Jbeta (13) primers were used in the PCR. Method: immunoSEQ multiplex PCR; TCRdb's copy keeps in-frame clones and lacks some. Of 95,000 to 150,000 clones in the sample, around 80% were seen once. Trimming removed 6 bases at V and 5 bases at J, with 9 bases between. The CDR3 totals 12 residues. Germline V gives CDR1 LNHDA, CDR2 SQIVND (reference sequence). Findings of the study overall: CMV serostatus stood as the only immune exposure information on hand. Later analysis identified about 18,000 TCR beta sequences associated with HLA alleles, using a false discovery rate threshold of 0.05. TCR beta V- and J-gene trimming, according to a later analysis, was linked to a missense DCLRE1C variant.

As to this clone: Its specificity is not known.

This clonotype originated in a woman aged 25 to 45 in good health and CMV-seronegative. Sequenced material: PBMCs. The genes are TRBV19 and TRBJ2-3, with TRBD1 as a possible D gene (6 bases). The CDR3 DNA sequence: TGTGCCAGTAGGGTAGGGGGAGATACGCAGTATTTT. Its translation: CASRVGGDTQYF.